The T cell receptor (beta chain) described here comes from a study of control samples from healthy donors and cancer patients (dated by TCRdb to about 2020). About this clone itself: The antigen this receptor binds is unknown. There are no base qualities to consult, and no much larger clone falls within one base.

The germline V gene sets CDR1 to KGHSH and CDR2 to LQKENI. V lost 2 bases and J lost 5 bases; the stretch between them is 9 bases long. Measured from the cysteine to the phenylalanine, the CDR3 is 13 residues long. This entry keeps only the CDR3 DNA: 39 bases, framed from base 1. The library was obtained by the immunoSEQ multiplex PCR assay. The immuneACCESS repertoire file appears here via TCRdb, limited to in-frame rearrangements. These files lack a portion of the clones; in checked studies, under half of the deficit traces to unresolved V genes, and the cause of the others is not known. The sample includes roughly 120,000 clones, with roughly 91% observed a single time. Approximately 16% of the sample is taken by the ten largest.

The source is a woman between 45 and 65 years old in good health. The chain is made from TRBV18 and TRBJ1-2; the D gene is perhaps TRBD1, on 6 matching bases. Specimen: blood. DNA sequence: TGTGCCAGCTCACCAGGGGGCCATTATGGCTACACCTTC. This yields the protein CASSPGGHYGYTF.